This T cell receptor (beta chain) comes out of a study of early T cells in non-severe SARS-CoV-2 infection. V was cut by 5 bases and J by 0 bases, with 14 bases left in between. The germline CDR1 and CDR2 sequences are SGHRS and YFSETQ. The CDR3 contains 15 residues. Separate cDNA molecules each had unique molecular identifiers attached to them. In TCRdb, the 5' RACE reads were re-called with MiXCR into one record per CDR3 protein. The sample records approximately 80,000 distinct CDR3 sequences, around 11% being singletons. Findings and caveats of the study: VDJdb-based matching was biased toward anti-spike CD8 responses and missed private and CD4 specificities.

Regarding this clonotype: What it recognizes is unknown.

The source material was whole blood, sampled at baseline. This chain joins TRBV5-1 and TRBJ1-1; D ambiguous. The TCR comes from an adult who was a healthcare worker with PCR-confirmed SARS-CoV-2 infection or an uninfected control (not recorded which). The CDR3 sequence is CASREGTGLNTEAFF. CDR3 sequence (DNA): TGCGCCAGCAGGGAAGGTACGGGCTTGAACACTGAAGCTTTCTTT. Looking up the rest from reference TRBV5-1 and TRBJ1-1 gives the full variable domain: KAGVTQTPRYLIKTRGQQVTLSCSPISGHRSVSWYQQTPGQGLQFLFEYFSETQRNKGNFPGRFSGRQFSNSRSEMNVSTLELGDSALYLCASREGTGLNTEAFFGQGTRLTVV.